The rows below give T cell receptor beta chains drawn from one sample of a study of T cell repertoires in cytomegalovirus infection. TCRdb independently ran MiXCR on the reads; one entry per CDR3 protein. This table has about 450,000 distinct CDR3 sequences, 30% to 40% appearing once. Sample: PBMCs. The receptors come from a human donor in good health (CMV status not recorded). Some clones in this sample may be carry-over from other donors' samples. Each CDR3 is given with its conserved first and last residue. Each record gives: clone size, V gene, J gene, CDR3 protein. Where a row states a size, it is once, few, many or the class of an expanded clone; other rows omit it.

NA,TRBV19,TRBJ2-1,CASSIPGQGFNEQFF
many,TRBV7-2,TRBJ2-5,CASSRGSGETQYF
NA,TRBV2,TRBJ1-1,CASMGGRRTEAFF
few,TRBV11-2,TRBJ2-7,CASKGGGQDEQYF
many,TRBV7-2,TRBJ2-7,CASSLGWDRSSYEQYF
few,TRBV6-1,TRBJ1-4,CASKRERKSNEKLFF
NA,TRBV27,TRBJ1-1,CASIPNPGMNTEAFF
many,TRBV7-2,TRBJ1-2,CASIKQRASGYTF
few,TRBV12-3/TRBV12-4,TRBJ2-7,CASSLAGTGGDEQYF
NA,TRBV6-1,TRBJ1-6,CASSAIGGGDSPLHF
NA,TRBV6-1,TRBJ1-5,CASSEGITGQPQHF
NA,TRBV7-3,TRBJ2-7,CASSLGQGKYEQYF
NA,TRBV19,TRBJ2-1,CASSIIRGSDPNEQFF
NA,TRBV7-9,TRBJ2-7,CASSPRSGLDEQYF
few,TRBV20-1,TRBJ2-7,CSASMGYEQYF
few,TRBV5-1,TRBJ2-1,CASSSLDTYNEQFF
once,TRBV10-2,TRBJ2-3,CASSPSGGTTDTQYF
many,TRBV15,TRBJ2-3,CATSSGGLATDTQYF
few,TRBV11-2,TRBJ2-5,CASSNYGTGGLKTQYF
few,TRBV11-3,TRBJ1-6,CASSLDINSPLHF
many,TRBV7-2,TRBJ2-3,CASSLTRSTDTQYF
NA,TRBV7-1,TRBJ2-1,CASSSAGGNEQFF
many,TRBV7-6,TRBJ1-5,CASSPFEGSQPQHF
NA,TRBV18,TRBJ1-1,CASSTNKDTEAFF
NA,TRBV20-1,TRBJ2-5,CSARDPLSAQETQYF
NA,TRBV2,TRBJ1-4,CASSEASGTGRGNEKLFF
NA,TRBV19,TRBJ2-2,CASSIVQGLTGELFF
many,TRBV7-6,TRBJ2-5,CASSLWTGEQETQYF
many,TRBV7-8,TRBJ1-4,CASNLGGNEKLFF
NA,TRBV20-1,TRBJ1-2,CSATEGGGYGYTF
few,TRBV7-9,TRBJ1-1,CASSPPEGATEAFF
few,TRBV20-1,TRBJ1-2,CSARDPLGASFYGYTF
NA,TRBV12-3/TRBV12-4,TRBJ1-1,CASSPSTGTGVNTEAFF
few,TRBV7-2,TRBJ2-7,CASSLDRTVSYEQYF
NA,TRBV7-2,TRBJ1-5,CASSGQAHHNQPPHF
few,TRBV7-9,TRBJ2-7,CASSSTQGSSSYEQYF
NA,TRBV4-2,TRBJ2-1,CASSQGRGSYNEQFF
NA,TRBV6-9,TRBJ2-3,CASTLSKEDRRF
many,TRBV7-2,TRBJ2-5,CASSLNRGRETQYF
NA,TRBV27,TRBJ2-3,CASSIHPGQENPDTQYF